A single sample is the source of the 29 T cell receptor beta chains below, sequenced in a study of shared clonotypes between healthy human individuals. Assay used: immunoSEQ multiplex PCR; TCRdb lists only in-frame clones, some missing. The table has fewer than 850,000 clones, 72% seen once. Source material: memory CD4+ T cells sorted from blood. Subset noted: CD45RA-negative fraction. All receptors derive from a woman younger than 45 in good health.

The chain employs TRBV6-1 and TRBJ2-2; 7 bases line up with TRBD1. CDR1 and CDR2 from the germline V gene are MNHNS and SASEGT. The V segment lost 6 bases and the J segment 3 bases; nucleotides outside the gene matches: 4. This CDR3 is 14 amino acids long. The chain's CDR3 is CASRGTAHTGELFF. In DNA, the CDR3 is TGTGCCAGCAGGGGGACAGCACACACCGGGGAGCTGTTTTTT.

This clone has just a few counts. Here the CDR3 reads CASSRTGVYGYTF. The CDR3 DNA sequence: TGTGCCAGCAGTCGGACAGGGGTTTATGGCTACACCTTC. The chain couples TRBV6-5 to TRBJ1-2; 9 nucleotides line up with TRBD1. CDR3 length: 13 amino acids. The germline V gene encodes CDR1 MNHEY and CDR2 SVGAGI. The J segment lost 5 bases and the V segment lost 5 bases, leaving 3 bases of the junction unmatched.

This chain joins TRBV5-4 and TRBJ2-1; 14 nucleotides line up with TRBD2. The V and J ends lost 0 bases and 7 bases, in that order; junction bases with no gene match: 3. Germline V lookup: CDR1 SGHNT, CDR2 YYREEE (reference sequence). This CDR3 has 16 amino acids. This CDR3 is CASSLGGTSGRNEQFF. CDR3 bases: TGTGCCAGCAGCTTGGGGGGGACTAGCGGGAGAAATGAGCAGTTCTTC.

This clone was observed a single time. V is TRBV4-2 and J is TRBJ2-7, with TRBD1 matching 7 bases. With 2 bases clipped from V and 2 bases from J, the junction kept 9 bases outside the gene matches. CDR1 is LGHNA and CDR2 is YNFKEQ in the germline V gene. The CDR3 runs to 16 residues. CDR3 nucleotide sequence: TGTGCCAGCAGCCAACCTACGGCCACAGGGGCCTACGAGCAGTACTTC. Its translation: CASSQPTATGAYEQYF.

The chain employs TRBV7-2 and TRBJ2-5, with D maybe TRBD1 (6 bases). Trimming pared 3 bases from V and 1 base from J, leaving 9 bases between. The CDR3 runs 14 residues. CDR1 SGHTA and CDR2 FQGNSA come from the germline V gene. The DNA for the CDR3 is TGTGCCAGCAGCTTTGCAGGGGCCCAAGAGACCCAGTACTTC. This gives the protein CASSFAGAQETQYF.

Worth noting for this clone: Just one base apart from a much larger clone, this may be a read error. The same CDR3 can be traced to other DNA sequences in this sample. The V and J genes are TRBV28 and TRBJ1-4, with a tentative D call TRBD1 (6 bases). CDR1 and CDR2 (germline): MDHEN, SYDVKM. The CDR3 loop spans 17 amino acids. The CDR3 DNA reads TGTGCCAGTAGTTTACTCGGGCTGGCTCAGGGGAAGGAAAAACTGTTTTTT. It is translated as CASSLLGLAQGKEKLFF. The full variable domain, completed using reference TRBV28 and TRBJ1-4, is DVKVTQSSRYLVKRTGEKVFLECVQDMDHENMFWYRQDPGLGLRLIYFSYDVKMKEKGDIPEGYSVSREKKERFSLILESASTNQTSMYLCASSLLGLAQGKEKLFFGSGTQLSVL.

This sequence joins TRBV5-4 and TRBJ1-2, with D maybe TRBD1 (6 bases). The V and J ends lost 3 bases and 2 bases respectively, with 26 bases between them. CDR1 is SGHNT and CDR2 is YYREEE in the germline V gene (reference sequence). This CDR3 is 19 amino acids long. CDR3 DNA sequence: TGTGCCAGCAGCTCCCGAAACTCCCCTTTCAGGGGTTCCAACTATGGCTACACCTTC. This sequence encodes CASSSRNSPFRGSNYGYTF.

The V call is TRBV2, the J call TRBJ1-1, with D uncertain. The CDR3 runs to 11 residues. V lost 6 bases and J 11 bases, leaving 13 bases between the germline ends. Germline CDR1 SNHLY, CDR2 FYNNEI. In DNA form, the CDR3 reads TGTGCCAGCAGGCGTTTTATTGGTGCTTTCTTT. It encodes CASRRFIGAFF.

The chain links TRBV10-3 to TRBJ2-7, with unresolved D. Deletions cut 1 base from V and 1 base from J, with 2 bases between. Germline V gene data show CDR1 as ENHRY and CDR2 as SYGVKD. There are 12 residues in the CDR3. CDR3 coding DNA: TGTGCCATCAGTGAGTATTCCTACGAGCAGTACTTC. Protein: CAISEYSYEQYF.

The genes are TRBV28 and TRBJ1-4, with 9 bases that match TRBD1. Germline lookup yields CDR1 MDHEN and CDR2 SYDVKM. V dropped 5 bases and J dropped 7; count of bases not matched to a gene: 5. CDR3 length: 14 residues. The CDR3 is CASSIQGAGEKLFF. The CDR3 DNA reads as TGTGCCAGCAGTATACAGGGGGCTGGTGAAAAACTGTTTTTT.

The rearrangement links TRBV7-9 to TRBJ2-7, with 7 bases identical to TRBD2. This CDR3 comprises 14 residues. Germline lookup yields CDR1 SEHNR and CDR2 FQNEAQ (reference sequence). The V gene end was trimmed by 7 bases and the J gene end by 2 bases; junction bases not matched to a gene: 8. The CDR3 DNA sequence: TGTGCCAGCACCTGGGGCGGGAGCACCTACGAGCAGTACTTC. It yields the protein CASTWGGSTYEQYF.

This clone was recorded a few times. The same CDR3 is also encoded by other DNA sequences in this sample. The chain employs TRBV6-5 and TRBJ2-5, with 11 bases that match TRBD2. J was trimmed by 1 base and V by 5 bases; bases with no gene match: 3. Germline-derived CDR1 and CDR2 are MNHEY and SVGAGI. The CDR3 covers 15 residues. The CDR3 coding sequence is TGTGCCAGCAGTCCCGGGACTAGCGGCCAAGAGACCCAGTACTTC. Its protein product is CASSPGTSGQETQYF.

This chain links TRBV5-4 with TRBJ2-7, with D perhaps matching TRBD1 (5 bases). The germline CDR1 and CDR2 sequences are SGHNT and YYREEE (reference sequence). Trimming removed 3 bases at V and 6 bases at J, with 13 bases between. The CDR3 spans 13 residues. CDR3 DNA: TGTGCCAGCAGCTCCGTCCAGGGATCCGAGCAGTACTTC. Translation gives CASSSVQGSEQYF.

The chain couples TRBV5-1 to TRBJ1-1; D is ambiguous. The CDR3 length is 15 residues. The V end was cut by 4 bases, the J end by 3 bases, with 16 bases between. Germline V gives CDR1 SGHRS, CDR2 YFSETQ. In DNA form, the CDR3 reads TGCGCCAGCAGCCCCAACTGGGCGGAGGACACTGAAGCTTTCTTT. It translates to CASSPNWAEDTEAFF.

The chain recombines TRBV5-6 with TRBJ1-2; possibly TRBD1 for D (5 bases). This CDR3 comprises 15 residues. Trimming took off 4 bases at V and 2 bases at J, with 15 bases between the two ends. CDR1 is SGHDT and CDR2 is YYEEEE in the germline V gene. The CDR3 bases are TGTGCCAGCAGCCTGTTCGGGGCAGGGAACTATGGCTACACCTTC. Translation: CASSLFGAGNYGYTF. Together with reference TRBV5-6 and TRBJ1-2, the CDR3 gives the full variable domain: DAGVTQSPTHLIKTRGQQVTLRCSPKSGHDTVSWYQQALGQGPQFIFQYYEEEERQRGNFPDRFSGHQFPNYSSELNVNALLLGDSALYLCASSLFGAGNYGYTFGSGTRLTVV.

CDR3 bases: TGCGCCAGCAGCCAACTTGGGAGCTCCTACAATGAGCAGTTCTTC. Its protein product is CASSQLGSSYNEQFF. The gene calls are TRBV4-1 and TRBJ2-1; D is perhaps TRBD2 (5 bases). V was pared by 2 bases and J by 0 bases, with 8 bases between. The CDR3 is made up of 15 amino acids. Germline V CDR1 and CDR2: MGHRA, YSYEKL.

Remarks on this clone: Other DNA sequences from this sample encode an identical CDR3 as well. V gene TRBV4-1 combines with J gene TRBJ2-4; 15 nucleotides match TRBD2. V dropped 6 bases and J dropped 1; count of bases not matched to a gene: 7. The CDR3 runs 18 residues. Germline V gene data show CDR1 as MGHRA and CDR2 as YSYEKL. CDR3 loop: CASSPGLAGGRAKNIQYF. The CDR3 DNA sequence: TGCGCCAGCAGTCCGGGACTAGCGGGAGGTCGGGCCAAAAACATTCAGTACTTC.

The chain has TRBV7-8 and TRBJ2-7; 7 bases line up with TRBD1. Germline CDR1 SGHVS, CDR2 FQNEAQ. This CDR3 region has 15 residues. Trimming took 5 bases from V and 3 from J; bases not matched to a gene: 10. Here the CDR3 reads CASSLGTVLGYEQYF. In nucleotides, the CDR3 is TGTGCCAGCAGCCTAGGGACAGTTCTGGGCTACGAGCAGTACTTC. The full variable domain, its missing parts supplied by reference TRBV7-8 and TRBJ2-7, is GAGVSQSPRYKVAKRGQDVALRCDPISGHVSLFWYQQALGQGPEFLTYFQNEAQLDKSGLPSDRFFAERPEGSVSTLKIQRTQQEDSAVYLCASSLGTVLGYEQYFGPGTRLTVT.

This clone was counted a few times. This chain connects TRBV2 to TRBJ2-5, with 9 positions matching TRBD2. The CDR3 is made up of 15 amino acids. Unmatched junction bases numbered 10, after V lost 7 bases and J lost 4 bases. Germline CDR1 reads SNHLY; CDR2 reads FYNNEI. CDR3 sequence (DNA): TGTGCCAGCACTCTGGATAGCGGGGGAGCAGAGACCCAGTACTTC. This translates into CASTLDSGGAETQYF.

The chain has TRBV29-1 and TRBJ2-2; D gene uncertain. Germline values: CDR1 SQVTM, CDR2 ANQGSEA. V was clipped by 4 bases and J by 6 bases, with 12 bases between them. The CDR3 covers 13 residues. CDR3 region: CSVVVGSAGELFF. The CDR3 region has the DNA TGCAGCGTTGTAGTAGGATCGGCCGGGGAGCTGTTTTTT.

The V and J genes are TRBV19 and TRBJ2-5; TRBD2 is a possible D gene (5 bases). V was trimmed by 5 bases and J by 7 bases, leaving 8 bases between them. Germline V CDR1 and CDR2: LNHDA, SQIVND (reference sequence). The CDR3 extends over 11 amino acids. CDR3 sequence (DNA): TGTGCCAGTAGTGGTGGAGGGACCCAGTACTTC. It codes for CASSGGGTQYF.

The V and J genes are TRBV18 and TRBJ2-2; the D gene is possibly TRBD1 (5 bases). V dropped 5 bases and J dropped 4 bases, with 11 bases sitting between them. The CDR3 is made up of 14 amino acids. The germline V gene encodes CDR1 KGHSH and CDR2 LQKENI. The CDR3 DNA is TGTGCCAGCTCAACAGGTTTATCCACCGGGGAGCTGTTTTTT. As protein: CASSTGLSTGELFF. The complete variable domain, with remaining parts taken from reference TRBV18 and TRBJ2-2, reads NAGVMQNPRHLVRRRGQEARLRCSPMKGHSHVYWYRQLPEEGLKFMVYLQKENIIDESGMPKERFSAEFPKEGPSILRIQQVVRGDSAAYFCASSTGLSTGELFFGEGSRLTVL.

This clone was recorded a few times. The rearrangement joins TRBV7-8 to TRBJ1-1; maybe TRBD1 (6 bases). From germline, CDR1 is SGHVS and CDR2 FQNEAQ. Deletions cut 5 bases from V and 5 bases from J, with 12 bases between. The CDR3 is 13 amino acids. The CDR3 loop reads CASSPPGETEAFF. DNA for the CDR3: TGTGCCAGCAGCCCGCCAGGGGAGACTGAAGCTTTCTTT. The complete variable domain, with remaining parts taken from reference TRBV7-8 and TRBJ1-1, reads GAGVSQSPRYKVAKRGQDVALRCDPISGHVSLFWYQQALGQGPEFLTYFQNEAQLDKSGLPSDRFFAERPEGSVSTLKIQRTQQEDSAVYLCASSPPGETEAFFGQGTRLTVV.

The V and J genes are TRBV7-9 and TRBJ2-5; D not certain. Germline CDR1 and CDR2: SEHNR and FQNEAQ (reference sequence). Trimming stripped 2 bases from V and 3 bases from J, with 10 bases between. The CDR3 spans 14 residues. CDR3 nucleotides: TGTGCCAGCAGCTTAATGATAGTAAAAGAGACCCAGTACTTC. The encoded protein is CASSLMIVKETQYF.

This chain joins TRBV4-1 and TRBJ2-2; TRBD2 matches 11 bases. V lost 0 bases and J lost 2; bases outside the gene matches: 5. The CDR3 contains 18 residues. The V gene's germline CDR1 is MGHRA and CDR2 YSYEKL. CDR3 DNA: TGCGCCAGCAGCCAAGATGTGACTAGCGGGGATAACACCGGGGAGCTGTTTTTT. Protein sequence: CASSQDVTSGDNTGELFF.

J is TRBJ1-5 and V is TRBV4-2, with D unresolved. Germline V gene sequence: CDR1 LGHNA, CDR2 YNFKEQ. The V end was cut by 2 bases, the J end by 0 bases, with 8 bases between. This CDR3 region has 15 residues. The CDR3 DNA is TGTGCCAGCAGCCAACTCGGTCCTAGCAATCAGCCCCAGCATTTT. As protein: CASSQLGPSNQPQHF.

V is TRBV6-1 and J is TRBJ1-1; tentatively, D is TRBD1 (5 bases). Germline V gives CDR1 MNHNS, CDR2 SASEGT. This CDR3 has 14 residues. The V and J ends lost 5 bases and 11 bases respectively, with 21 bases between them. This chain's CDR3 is CASSLRSALRQAFF. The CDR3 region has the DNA TGTGCCAGCAGTCTCAGGTCGGCCCTCAGACAGGCTTTCTTT.

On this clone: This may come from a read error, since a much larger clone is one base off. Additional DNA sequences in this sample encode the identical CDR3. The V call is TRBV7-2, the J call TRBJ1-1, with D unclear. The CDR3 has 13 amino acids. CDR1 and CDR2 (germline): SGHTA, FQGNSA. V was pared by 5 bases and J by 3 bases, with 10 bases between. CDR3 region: CASSTQRDTEAFF. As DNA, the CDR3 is TGTGCCAGCAGCACACAGAGGGACACTGAAGCTTTCTTT.

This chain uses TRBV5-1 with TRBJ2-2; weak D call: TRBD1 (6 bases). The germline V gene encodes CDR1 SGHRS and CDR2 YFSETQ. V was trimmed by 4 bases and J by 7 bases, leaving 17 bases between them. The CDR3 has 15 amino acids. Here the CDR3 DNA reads TGCGCCAGCAGCCCCCGGACAGTTACCAACGGGGAGCTGTTTTTT. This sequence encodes CASSPRTVTNGELFF. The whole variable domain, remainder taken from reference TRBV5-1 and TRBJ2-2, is KAGVTQTPRYLIKTRGQQVTLSCSPISGHRSVSWYQQTPGQGLQFLFEYFSETQRNKGNFPGRFSGRQFSNSRSEMNVSTLELGDSALYLCASSPRTVTNGELFFGEGSRLTVL.